This T cell receptor (beta chain) was captured by sequencing in a study of T-cell reconstitution after alpha-beta-depleted transplantation in children listed by TCRdb under 2016. A note on the overall study: T-cell immune reconstitution after TCRalphabeta/CD19-depleted allogeneic hematopoietic cell transplantation in children was quantitatively tracked in the study by means of TCR repertoire profiling. The paper's findings and limits, for the study overall: In some patients, high TCRbeta diversity at day 60 was attributed to recipient T cells and intrathymic progenitors that had survived conditioning. The apparently early recovery of alphabetaT-cell counts about two months after transplant reportedly depended on only several hundred rapidly expanded clones that came from non-depleted graft cells. Hyperexpanded clone frequencies declined over subsequent months; after one year, T-cell counts and TCRbeta diversity were mostly attributed to newly produced T cells.

This specimen's time point label, interpreted: day 60 (about 2 months) after transplantation. This sample's treatment or condition label indicates: allogeneic hematopoietic cell transplantation with graft depleted of TCRalphabeta T cells and CD19 B cells. TCRalphabeta/CD19-depleted allogeneic hematopoietic cell grafts were given to the transplant recipients, all of whom were children. Library preparation used PCR. The sample was run on an Illumina HiSeq 2500. TCR libraries were prepared with molecular barcoding, using unique molecular identifiers to normalize TCRbeta repertoire quantification. Using fastp at Q25 and MiXCR, TCRdb reprocessed the public reads and kept productive beta chains. Each record represents a unique CDR3 protein, reported with the most common genes and DNA among its rows. This sample gives 32,000 or so distinct CDR3 sequences in total; around 7% of them show up just once. 27% of the sample rests with the top ten.

Its CDR3 holds 14 amino acids, cysteine through phenylalanine. Here the CDR3 DNA is all that survives: 42 bases in frame from base 1. As encoded in the germline V gene, CDR1 is SGHTA while CDR2 is FQGNSA. The junction shows trimming of 5 bases on V and 6 bases on J, plus 15 bases between the germline ends. The sample holds many counts of this clonotype. Its antigen has not been determined. No base-level quality is on record; no much larger clone is a single base apart. This sample comprised peripheral blood, obtained 60 days after TCRalphabeta/CD19-depleted stem cell transplant. The receptor chain draws on TRBV7-2 and TRBJ2-3, with the D gene call left open. This receptor was identified in a child younger than two who had a stem cell transplant for acute myeloid leukemia, so the T cells may come from the graft donor. The CDR3 region: CASSLPKGTDTQYF. The DNA sequence is TGTGCCAGCAGCCTCCCTAAGGGAACCGATACGCAGTATTTT.